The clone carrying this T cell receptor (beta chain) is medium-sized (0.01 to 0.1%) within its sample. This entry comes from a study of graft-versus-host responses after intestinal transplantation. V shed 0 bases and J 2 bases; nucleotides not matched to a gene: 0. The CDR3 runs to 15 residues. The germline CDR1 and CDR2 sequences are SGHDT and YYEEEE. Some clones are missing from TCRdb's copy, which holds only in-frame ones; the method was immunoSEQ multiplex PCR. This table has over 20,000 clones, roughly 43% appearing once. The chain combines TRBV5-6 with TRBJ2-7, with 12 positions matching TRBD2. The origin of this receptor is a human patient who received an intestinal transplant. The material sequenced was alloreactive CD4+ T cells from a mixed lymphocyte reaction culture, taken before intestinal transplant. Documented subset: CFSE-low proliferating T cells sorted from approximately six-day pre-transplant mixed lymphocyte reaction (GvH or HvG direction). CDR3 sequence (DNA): TGTGCCAGCAGCTTGGGACTAGCGGGAGCCTACGAGCAGTACTTC. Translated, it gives CASSLGLAGAYEQYF.